The present entry profiles one T cell receptor (beta chain) with its context. The sample originates from a study of OX40 agonist ivuxolimab in advanced cancers. V was trimmed by 3 bases and J by 1 base, leaving 15 bases between them. CDR3 length: 17 residues. In germline, CDR1 is MNHEY, CDR2 SMNVEV (reference sequence). TCRdb keeps only in-frame clones here, not all; method: immunoSEQ multiplex PCR. The sample has around 14,000 clones, roughly 92% seen once. The chain has TRBV27 and TRBJ2-2; D may correspond to TRBD1 or TRBD2 (5 bases each). This clonotype was sampled from an adult with an advanced solid tumor such as melanoma, head and neck, liver or kidney cancer. The source material was CD4+ or CD8+ T cells sorted from blood, sampled in a trial of the OX40 agonist ivuxolimab. The CDR3 protein is CASSFPGPGRNTGELFF. The CDR3 coding sequence is TGTGCCAGCAGTTTCCCCGGGCCGGGACGGAACACCGGGGAGCTGTTTTTT.